What follows are 9 T cell receptor beta chains derived from one specimen sequenced in a study of esophageal squamous cell carcinoma under preoperative chemotherapy (dated by TCRdb to between 2017 and 2018). This sample's time point label indicates: before preoperative PTX-NDP chemotherapy. Libraries were built with PCR. Data came from a HiSeq X Ten. Through fastp at Q25 and MiXCR, TCRdb rebuilt clones from the public reads, retaining in-frame beta chains. A single entry per CDR3 protein holds the most common genes and DNA from its merged rows. The sample includes over 15,000 distinct CDR3 sequences, with just under 50% observed a single time. The biggest ten clones account for approximately 28% of the sample. Sampling was carried out from a patient given preoperative chemotherapy. These receptors originate from a human donor with esophageal squamous cell carcinoma. The donor label of this sample is uncertain.

The chain links TRBV6-2 or TRBV6-3 to TRBJ2-1; weak D call: TRBD2 (6 bases). CDR1 is MNHEY, CDR2 SVGEGT, per germline. The CDR3 is 15 residues long. V shed 2 bases and J shed 8 bases, with 16 bases lying between them. The CDR3 DNA reads TGTGCCAGCAGTTACGATAGGTCCCGCGGGGATGAGCAGTTCTTC. Amino acid sequence: CASSYDRSRGDEQFF.

The rearrangement uses TRBV12-5 and TRBJ2-4, with D possibly matching TRBD2 (6 bases). Trimming shortened V by 11 bases and J by 13 bases, and 30 bases separated the two germline ends. Germline V gene sequence: CDR1 LGHNT, CDR2 FRNRAP. The CDR3 extends over 15 amino acids. CDR3 in amino acids: CAGGFGSGDQEIQYF. The DNA for the CDR3 is TGTGCTGGGGGGTTCGGGTCGGGTGACCAAGAGATCCAGTACTTC.

The chain carries TRBV7-2 and TRBJ2-5; 9 bases map to TRBD2. Germline V gives CDR1 SGHTA, CDR2 FQGNSA. The CDR3 contains 16 residues. V lost 8 bases to trimming and J lost 10 bases; unmatched junction nucleotides: 20. CDR3 protein: CASALRGGQIKDIQYF. The DNA of the CDR3 is TGTGCCAGCGCGTTGCGGGGGGGACAGATCAAAGACATCCAGTACTTC.

This clonotype appeared a few times. The chain links TRBV7-6 to TRBJ2-5, with 7 bases lining up with TRBD1. CDR1 SGHVS and CDR2 FNYEAQ come from the germline V gene. The CDR3 runs 11 residues. Germline trimming cut 5 bases from V and 10 bases from J; bases unmatched to any gene: 4. CDR3 nucleotides: TGTGCCAGCAGCCAGACAGGGAGCCAGTACTTC. This translates into CASSQTGSQYF.

This chain connects TRBV7-6 to TRBJ2-3; D is possibly TRBD1 or TRBD2 (5 bases each). V lost 1 base, J lost 5 bases, and 16 bases lay in between. In germline, CDR1 is SGHVS, CDR2 FNYEAQ. The CDR3 totals 16 residues. This CDR3 is CASSLDGSTGRDTQYF. As DNA, the CDR3 is TGTGCCAGCAGCTTAGACGGAAGTACGGGGCGAGATACGCAGTATTTT.

In the case of this clonotype: At one end the junction does not follow the germline gene, possibly because of a read error. The V and J genes are TRBV11-3 and TRBJ2-3, with 11 bases lining up with TRBD2. CDR3 length equals 17 residues. The germline V gene encodes CDR1 SGHNT and CDR2 YENEEA. CDR3 residues: CASSLSGLAGGAYEQYF. The CDR3 coding sequence is TGTGCCAGCAGCTTAAGCGGGCTAGCGGGAGGCGCCTACGAGCAGTACTTT.

This chain uses TRBV6-1 with TRBJ2-7; 9 nucleotides line up with TRBD1. CDR1 is MNHNS, CDR2 SASEGT, per germline. This CDR3 has 17 amino acids. The J segment lost 4 bases and the V segment lost 6 bases, leaving 16 bases of the junction unmatched. The CDR3 protein is CASRGGGSGTGYYEQYF. DNA for the CDR3: TGTGCCAGCAGAGGGGGGGGTTCCGGGACAGGGTATTACGAGCAGTACTTC.

Concerning this clonotype itself: The junction shows a germline mismatch at one end, possibly a read error. The V and J genes are TRBV7-2 and TRBJ2-4, with D perhaps TRBD1 (5 bases). There are 15 residues in the CDR3. Germline V CDR1 and CDR2: SGHTA, FQGNSA. CDR3 in DNA: TGTGCCAGCAGCCAGGGCGGAATAGACAAAAACACTCAGTACTTC. Its translation: CASSQGGIDKNTQYF.

The chain is built from TRBV13 and TRBJ2-7; TRBD1 aligns across 7 bases. The CDR3 consists of 15 residues. V lost 3 bases, J lost 2 bases, and 7 bases stayed unmatched. Germline CDR1 reads PRHDT; CDR2 reads FYEKMQ (reference sequence). The CDR3 bases are TGTGCCAGCAGCTTCGGGGTCAGGGGGACCTACGAGCAGTACTTC. Amino acid sequence: CASSFGVRGTYEQYF.